This T cell receptor (beta chain) was found in a study of blood T cell repertoires in COVID-19. The wider study: From the United States, Italy and Spain came samples of acute and convalescent COVID-19. PBMCs, B-cell-depleted T cells, or T cells were the source of the cDNA or gDNA that made up the material.

In the source study's methods: Counts of nucleated cells, estimated from reference gene primer amplification, were obtained. The repertoire was sequenced with immunoSEQ multiplex PCR; TCRdb's copy has only in-frame clones and lacks some. V and J calls and clone size are copied from that table; D and trimming were computed from the DNA. The sample lists about 170,000 clones, around four fifths occurring once. V lost 7 bases to trimming and J lost 7 bases; unmatched junction nucleotides: 6. The CDR3 runs 12 residues. The chain is built from TRBV12-3 or TRBV12-4 and TRBJ1-1; TRBD1 matches at 7 bases. The sample consisted of peripheral blood. The sequence derives from a man between 35 and 55 years old who had recovered from COVID-19. DNA of the CDR3: TGTGCCAGCAATCAGGGGGGAGTTGAAGCTTTCTTT. Its translation: CASNQGGVEAFF.